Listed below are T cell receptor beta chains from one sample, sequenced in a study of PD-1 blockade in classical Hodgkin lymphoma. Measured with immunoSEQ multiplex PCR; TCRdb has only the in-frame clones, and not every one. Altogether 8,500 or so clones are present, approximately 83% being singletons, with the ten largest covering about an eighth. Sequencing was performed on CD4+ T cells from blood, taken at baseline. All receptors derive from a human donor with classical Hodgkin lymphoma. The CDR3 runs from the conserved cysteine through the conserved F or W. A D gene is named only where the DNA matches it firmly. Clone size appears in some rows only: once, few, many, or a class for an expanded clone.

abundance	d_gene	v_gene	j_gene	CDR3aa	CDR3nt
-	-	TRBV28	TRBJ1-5	CASSADSNQPQHF	TGTGCCAGCAGTGCAGACAGTAATCAGCCCCAGCATTTT
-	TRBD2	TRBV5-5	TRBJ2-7	CASSLGLAGGYSYEQYF	TGTGCCAGCAGTTTGGGACTAGCGGGAGGTTACTCCTACGAGCAGTACTTC
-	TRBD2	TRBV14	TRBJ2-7	CASSQLREYEQYF	TGTGCCAGCAGCCAGCTGCGGGAGTACGAGCAGTACTTC
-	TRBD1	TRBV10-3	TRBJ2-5	CATTTGAQETQYF	TGTGCCACTACCACAGGGGCTCAGGAGACCCAGTACTTC
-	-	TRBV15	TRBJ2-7	CATSSPIAHEQYF	TGTGCCACCAGCAGCCCGATAGCCCACGAGCAGTACTTC
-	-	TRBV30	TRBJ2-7	CAWSAPPFGGSYEQYF	TGTGCCTGGAGTGCCCCCCCATTCGGGGGCTCCTACGAGCAGTACTTC
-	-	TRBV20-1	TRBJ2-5	CSAIKGETQYF	TGCAGTGCTATAAAAGGAGAGACCCAGTACTTC
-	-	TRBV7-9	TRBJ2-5	CASSLAGGKGAETQYF	TGTGCCAGCAGCTTAGCTGGGGGTAAAGGGGCGGAGACCCAGTACTTC
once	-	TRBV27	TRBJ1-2	CASSPQSGFYGYTF	TGTGCCAGCAGCCCTCAATCAGGGTTCTATGGCTACACCTTC
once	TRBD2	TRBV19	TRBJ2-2	CASSRGLAGPGELFF	TGTGCCAGTAGCCGGGGACTAGCGGGCCCCGGGGAGCTGTTTTTT
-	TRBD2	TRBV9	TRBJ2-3	CASSVLSSGHDTQYF	TGTGCCAGCAGCGTATTGTCTAGCGGACACGATACGCAGTATTTT
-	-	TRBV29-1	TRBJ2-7	CSVTRETYEQYF	TGCAGCGTTACTAGGGAAACCTACGAGCAGTACTTC
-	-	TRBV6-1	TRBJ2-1	CASSEAGVGYNEQFF	TGTGCCAGCAGTGAAGCGGGTGTTGGTTACAATGAGCAGTTCTTC
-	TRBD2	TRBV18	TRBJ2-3	CASSPVVLAGGNTDTQYF	TGTGCCAGCTCACCGGTTGTGCTAGCGGGAGGAAACACAGATACGCAGTATTTT
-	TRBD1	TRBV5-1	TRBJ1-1	CASNVFGQGSTEAFF	TGCGCCAGCAACGTATTCGGACAGGGGAGCACTGAAGCTTTCTTT
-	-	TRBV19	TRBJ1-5	CASSIGPGGNQPQHF	TGTGCCAGTAGTATAGGCCCCGGGGGGAATCAGCCCCAGCATTTT
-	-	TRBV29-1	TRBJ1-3	CRLRGGNTIYF	TGCAGGTTACGGGGGGGAAACACCATATATTTT
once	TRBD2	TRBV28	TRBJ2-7	CASSPPGTSEQYF	TGTGCCAGCAGTCCCCCAGGGACTAGCGAGCAGTACTTC
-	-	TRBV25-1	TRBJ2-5	CASSSGWLQETQYF	TGTGCCAGCAGTTCGGGGTGGCTGCAAGAGACCCAGTACTTC
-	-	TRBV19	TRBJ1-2	CASNNLGGPNYGYTF	TGTGCCAGCAATAACTTGGGTGGGCCTAACTATGGCTACACCTTC
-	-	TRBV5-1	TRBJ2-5	CASSLVGETQYF	TGCGCCAGCAGCTTGGTAGGGGAGACCCAGTACTTC
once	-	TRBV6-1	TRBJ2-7	CASGAGRSYEQYF	TGTGCCAGCGGGGCTGGACGGAGCTACGAGCAGTACTTC
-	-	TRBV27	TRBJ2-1	CASSRLPGAGNEQFF	TGTGCCAGCAGCCGCCTTCCCGGGGCGGGCAATGAGCAGTTCTTC
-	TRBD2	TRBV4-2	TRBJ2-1	CASSQDPLAGVFNEQFF	TGTGCCAGCAGCCAAGACCCCCTGGCGGGAGTTTTCAATGAGCAGTTCTTC
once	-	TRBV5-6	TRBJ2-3	CASSLTGNTQYF	TGTGCCAGCAGCTTAACCGGTAATACGCAGTATTTT
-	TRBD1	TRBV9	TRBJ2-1	CASTTGGSSYNEQFF	TGTGCCAGCACCACAGGGGGCTCTTCCTACAATGAGCAGTTCTTC
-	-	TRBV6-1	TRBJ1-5	CASSEAGGGHPTYSNQPQHF	TGTGCCAGCAGTGAAGCCGGGGGGGGACATCCGACCTATAGCAATCAGCCCCAGCATTTT
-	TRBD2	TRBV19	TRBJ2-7	CASSIAASGTYEQYF	TGTGCCAGTAGTATAGCGGCTAGCGGGACCTACGAGCAGTACTTC
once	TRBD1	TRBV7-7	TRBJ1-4	CASSPTGGLGEKLFF	TGTGCCAGCAGCCCGACAGGGGGCCTAGGTGAAAAACTGTTTTTT
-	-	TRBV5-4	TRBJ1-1	CASSLGWATEAFF	TGTGCCAGCAGCTTGGGTTGGGCCACTGAAGCTTTCTTT
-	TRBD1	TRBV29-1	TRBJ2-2	CSVEDRVTGGSNTGELFF	TGCAGCGTTGAAGATCGTGTGACAGGGGGCTCGAACACCGGGGAGCTGTTTTTT
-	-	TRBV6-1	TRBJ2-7	CASSESGFREQYF	TGTGCCAGCAGTGAAAGCGGGTTCAGGGAGCAGTACTTC
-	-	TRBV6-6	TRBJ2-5	CASLRDNQETQYF	TGTGCCAGCCTCAGAGACAATCAAGAGACCCAGTACTTC
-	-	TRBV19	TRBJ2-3	CASSTDRSKGDTQYF	TGTGCCAGTAGTACAGACAGGTCCAAGGGGGATACGCAGTATTTT
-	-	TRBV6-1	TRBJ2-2	CASSRRTGELFF	TGTGCCAGCTCTAGAAGGACCGGGGAGCTGTTTTTT
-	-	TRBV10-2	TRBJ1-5	CASSESASNQPQHF	TGCGCCAGCAGTGAGTCAGCGAGCAATCAGCCCCAGCATTTT
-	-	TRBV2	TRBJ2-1	CASSTYNEQFF	TGTGCCAGCAGCACTTACAATGAGCAGTTCTTC
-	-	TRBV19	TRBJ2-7	CASSLTGVLRDEQYF	TGTGCCAGTAGTCTAACGGGAGTCTTACGGGATGAGCAGTACTTC
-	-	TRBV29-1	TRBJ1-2	CSVGTESRSYTF	TGCAGCGTGGGGACGGAATCCAGGAGCTACACCTTC
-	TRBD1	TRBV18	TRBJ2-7	CASSPSTGVTYEQYF	TGTGCCAGCTCACCTTCGACAGGGGTTACCTACGAGCAGTACTTC
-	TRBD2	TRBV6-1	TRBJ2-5	CASRSSRGGEETQYF	TGTGCCAGCAGAAGTAGCCGCGGGGGAGAGGAGACCCAGTACTTC
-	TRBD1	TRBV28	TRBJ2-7	CASSPGTVRTYEQYF	TGTGCCAGCAGTCCGGGGACAGTGAGAACCTACGAGCAGTACTTC